This T cell receptor (beta chain) was sequenced for a study of T cell responses to AZD1222 COVID-19 vaccine. The CDR3 is made up of 13 amino acids. The V end lost 3 bases, the J end lost 0 bases, and 6 bases lay between the germline ends. Germline-derived CDR1 and CDR2 are SGHTA and FQGNSA. This clone was seen a single time. Its antigen is not identified. General study results and limits: Spike-specific TCR depth and breadth grew after two AZD1222 doses.

TCRdb's copy holds only in-frame clones and misses some; the assay was immunoSEQ multiplex PCR. The sample has about 140,000 clones, around 94% seen once. The sequenced sample was peripheral blood, obtained after recovery from COVID-19. J is TRBJ2-7 and V is TRBV7-2; D remains unclear. This TCR was recovered from an adult who had recovered from COVID-19. The CDR3 protein is CASSLSNSYEQYF. CDR3 coding DNA: TGTGCCAGCAGCTTGAGCAACTCCTACGAGCAGTACTTC.